The clone carrying this T cell receptor (beta chain) has more than one count but fewer than ten. No antigen is known for it. Trimming removed 3 bases at V and 0 bases at J, with 8 bases between. This CDR3 is 14 amino acids long. Unique molecular identifiers were built into the TCRbeta library. TCRdb independently ran MiXCR on the PCR reads; one entry per CDR3 protein. The sample lists about 440,000 distinct CDR3 sequences, around 46% occurring once. The sample belongs to a study of T-cell reconstitution after alpha-beta-depleted transplantation in children. Study outcomes and limitations: Some patients' high day-60 TCRbeta diversity was attributed to recipient cells surviving conditioning. T-cell counts and diversity at one year following transplant were attributed mainly to newly produced T cells.

The genes are TRBV12-3 or TRBV12-4 and TRBJ1-1; D is unclear. This clonotype originated in a girl aged 2 to 9 with aplastic anemia, due to receive a stem cell transplant. The material was PBMCs, obtained before TCRalphabeta/CD19-depleted stem cell transplant. The CDR3 reads CASSFRAMNTEAFF. The CDR3 DNA sequence: TGTGCCAGCAGTTTCCGGGCTATGAACACTGAAGCTTTCTTT.